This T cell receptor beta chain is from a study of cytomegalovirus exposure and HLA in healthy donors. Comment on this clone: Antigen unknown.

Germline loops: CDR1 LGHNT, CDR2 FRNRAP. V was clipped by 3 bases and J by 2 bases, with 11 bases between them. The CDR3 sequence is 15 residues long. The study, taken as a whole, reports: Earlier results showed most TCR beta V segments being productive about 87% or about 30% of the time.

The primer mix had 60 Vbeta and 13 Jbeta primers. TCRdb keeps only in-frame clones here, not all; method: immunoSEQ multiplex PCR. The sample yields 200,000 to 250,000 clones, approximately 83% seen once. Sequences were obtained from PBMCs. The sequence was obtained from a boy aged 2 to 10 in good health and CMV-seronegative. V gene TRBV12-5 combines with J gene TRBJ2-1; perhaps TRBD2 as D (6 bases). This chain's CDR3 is CASGFLALAYNEQFF. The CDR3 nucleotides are TGTGCTAGTGGTTTCCTAGCGCTAGCCTACAATGAGCAGTTCTTC.